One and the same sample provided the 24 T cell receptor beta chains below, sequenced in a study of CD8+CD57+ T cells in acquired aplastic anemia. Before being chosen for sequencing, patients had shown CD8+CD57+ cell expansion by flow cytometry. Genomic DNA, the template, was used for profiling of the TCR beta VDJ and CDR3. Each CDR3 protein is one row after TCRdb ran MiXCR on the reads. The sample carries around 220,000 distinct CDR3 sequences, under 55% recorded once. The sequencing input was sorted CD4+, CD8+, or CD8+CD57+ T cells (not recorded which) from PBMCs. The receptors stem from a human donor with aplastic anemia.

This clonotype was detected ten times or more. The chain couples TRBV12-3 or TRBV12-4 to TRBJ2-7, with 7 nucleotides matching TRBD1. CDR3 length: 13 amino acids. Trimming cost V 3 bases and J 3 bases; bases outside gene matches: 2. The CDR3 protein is CASSFYRGYEQYF. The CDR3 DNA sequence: TGTGCCAGCAGTTTCTACAGGGGCTACGAGCAGTACTTC.

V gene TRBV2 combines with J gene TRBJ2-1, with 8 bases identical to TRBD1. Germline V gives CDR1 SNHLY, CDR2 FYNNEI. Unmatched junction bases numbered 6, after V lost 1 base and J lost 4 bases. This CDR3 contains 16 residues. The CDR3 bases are TGTGCCAGCAGTGAAGGGACAGGGATAATTTACAATGAGCAGTTCTTC. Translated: CASSEGTGIIYNEQFF. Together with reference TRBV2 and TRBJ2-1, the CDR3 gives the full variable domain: EPEVTQTPSHQVTQMGQEVILRCVPISNHLYFYWYRQILGQKVEFLVSFYNNEISEKSEIFDDQFSVERPDGSNFTLKIRSTKLEDSAMYFCASSEGTGIIYNEQFFGPGTRLTVL.

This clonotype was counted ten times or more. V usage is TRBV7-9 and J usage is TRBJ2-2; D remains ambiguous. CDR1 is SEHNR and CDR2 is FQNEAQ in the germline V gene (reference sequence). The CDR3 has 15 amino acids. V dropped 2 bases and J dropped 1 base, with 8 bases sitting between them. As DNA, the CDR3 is TGTGCCAGCAGCTTAAAGGGCCGGAACACCGGGGAGCTGTTTTTT. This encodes CASSLKGRNTGELFF.

Here the CDR3 DNA reads TGTGCCACCAGCAGAGGGGAAACAGACATCCCGAACACTGAAGCTTTCTTT. Protein: CATSRGETDIPNTEAFF. This chain joins TRBV15 and TRBJ1-1; D is undetermined. This CDR3 is 17 amino acids long. Germline V lookup: CDR1 LNHNV, CDR2 YYDKDF (reference sequence). Deletions cut 1 base from V and 1 base from J, with 16 bases between. The full variable domain, completed using reference TRBV15 and TRBJ1-1, is DAMVIQNPRYQVTQFGKPVTLSCSQTLNHNVMYWYQQKSSQAPKLLFHYYDKDFNNEADTPDNFQSRRPNTSFCFLDIRSPGLGDTAMYLCATSRGETDIPNTEAFFGQGTRLTVV.

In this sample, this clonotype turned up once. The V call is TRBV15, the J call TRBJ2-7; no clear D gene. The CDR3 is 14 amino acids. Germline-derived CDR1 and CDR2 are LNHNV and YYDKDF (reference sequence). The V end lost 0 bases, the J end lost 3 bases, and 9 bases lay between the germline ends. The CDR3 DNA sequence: TGTGCCACCAGCAGAGATTACACCGACTACGAGCAGTACTTC. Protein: CATSRDYTDYEQYF.

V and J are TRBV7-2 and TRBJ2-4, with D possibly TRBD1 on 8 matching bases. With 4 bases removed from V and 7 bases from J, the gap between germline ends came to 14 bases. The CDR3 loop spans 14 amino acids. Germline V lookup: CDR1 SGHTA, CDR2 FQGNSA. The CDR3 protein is CASSSTGEGNIQYF. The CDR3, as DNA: TGTGCCAGCAGCTCGACAGGGGAGGGGAACATTCAGTACTTC.

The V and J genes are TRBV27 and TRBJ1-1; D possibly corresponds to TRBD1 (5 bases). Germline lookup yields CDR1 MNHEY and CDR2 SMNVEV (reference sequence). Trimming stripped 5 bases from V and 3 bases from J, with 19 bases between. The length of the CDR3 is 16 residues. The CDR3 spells CASSLIGGGEDTEAFF. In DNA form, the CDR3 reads TGTGCCAGCAGTCTTATCGGGGGGGGGGAAGACACTGAAGCTTTCTTT.

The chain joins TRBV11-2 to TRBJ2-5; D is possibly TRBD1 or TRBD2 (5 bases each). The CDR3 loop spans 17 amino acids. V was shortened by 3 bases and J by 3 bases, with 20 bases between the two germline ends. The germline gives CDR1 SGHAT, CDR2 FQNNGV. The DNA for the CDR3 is TGTGCCAGCAGCTTTAAGCCGGGACGTTGGTCGGAAGAGACCCAGTACTTC. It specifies CASSFKPGRWSEETQYF.

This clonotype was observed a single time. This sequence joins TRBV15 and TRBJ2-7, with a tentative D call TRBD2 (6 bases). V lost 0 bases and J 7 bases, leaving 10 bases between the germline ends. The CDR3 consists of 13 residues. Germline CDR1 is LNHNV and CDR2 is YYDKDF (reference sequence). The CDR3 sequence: CATSREGGEEQYF. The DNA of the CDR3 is TGTGCCACCAGCAGAGAGGGAGGTGAAGAGCAGTACTTC.

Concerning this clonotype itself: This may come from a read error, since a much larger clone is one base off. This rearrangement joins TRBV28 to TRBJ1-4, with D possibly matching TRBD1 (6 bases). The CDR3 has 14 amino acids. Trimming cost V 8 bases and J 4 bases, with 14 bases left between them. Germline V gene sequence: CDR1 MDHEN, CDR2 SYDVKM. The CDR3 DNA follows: TGTGCCAGCGGTCCGGGACACCGTAATGAAAAACTGTTTTTT. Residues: CASGPGHRNEKLFF.

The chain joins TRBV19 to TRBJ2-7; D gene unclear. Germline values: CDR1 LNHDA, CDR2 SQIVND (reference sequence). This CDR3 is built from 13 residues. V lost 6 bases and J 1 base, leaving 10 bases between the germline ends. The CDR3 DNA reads TGTGCCAGTAGGTCCCTGCAGTCCTACGAGCAGTACTTC. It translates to CASRSLQSYEQYF.

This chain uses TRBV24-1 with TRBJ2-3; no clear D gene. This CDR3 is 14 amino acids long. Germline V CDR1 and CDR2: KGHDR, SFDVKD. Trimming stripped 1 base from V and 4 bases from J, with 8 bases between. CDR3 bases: TGTGCCACCAGTGATTTAACGGGCGCAGATACGCAGTATTTT. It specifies CATSDLTGADTQYF.

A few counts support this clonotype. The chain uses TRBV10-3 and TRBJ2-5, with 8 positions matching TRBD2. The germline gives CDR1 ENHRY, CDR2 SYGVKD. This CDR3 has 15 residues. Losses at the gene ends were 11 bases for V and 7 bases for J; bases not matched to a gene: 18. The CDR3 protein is CAVKRGLVALGTQYF. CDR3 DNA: TGTGCCGTAAAACGGGGACTAGTGGCACTTGGGACCCAGTACTTC.

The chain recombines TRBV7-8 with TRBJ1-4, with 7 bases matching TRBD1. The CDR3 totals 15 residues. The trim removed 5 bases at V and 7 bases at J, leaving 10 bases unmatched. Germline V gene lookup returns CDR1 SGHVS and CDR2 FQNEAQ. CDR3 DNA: TGTGCCAGCAGCCCAGGACAGGCGTGGGCTGAAAAACTGTTTTTT. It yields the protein CASSPGQAWAEKLFF.

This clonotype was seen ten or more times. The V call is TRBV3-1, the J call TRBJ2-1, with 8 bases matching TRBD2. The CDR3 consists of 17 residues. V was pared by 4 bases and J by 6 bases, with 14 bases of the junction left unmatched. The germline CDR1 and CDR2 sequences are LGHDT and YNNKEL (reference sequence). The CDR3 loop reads CASSRTGGILSVNEQFF. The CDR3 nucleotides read TGTGCCAGCAGCCGCACGGGGGGGATTTTGAGTGTCAATGAGCAGTTCTTC.

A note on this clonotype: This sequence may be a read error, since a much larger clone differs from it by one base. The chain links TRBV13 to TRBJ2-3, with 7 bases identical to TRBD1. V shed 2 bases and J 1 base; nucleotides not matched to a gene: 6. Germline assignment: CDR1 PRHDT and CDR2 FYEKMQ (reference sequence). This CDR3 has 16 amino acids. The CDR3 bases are TGTGCCAGCAGCTTATCATGGACAGGCCGCACAGATACGCAGTATTTT. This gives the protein CASSLSWTGRTDTQYF.

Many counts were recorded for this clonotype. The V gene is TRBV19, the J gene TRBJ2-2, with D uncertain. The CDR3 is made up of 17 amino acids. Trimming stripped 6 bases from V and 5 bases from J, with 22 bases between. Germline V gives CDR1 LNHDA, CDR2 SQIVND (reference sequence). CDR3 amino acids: CASSLPVGRPRTGELFF. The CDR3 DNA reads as TGTGCCAGTAGCCTTCCCGTTGGCAGGCCGAGGACCGGGGAGCTGTTTTTT.

CDR3 sequence (DNA): TGCAGTGCTAGAGCTGAATCGTCACCCCTCCACTTT. This codes for CSARAESSPLHF. The chain is built from TRBV20-1 and TRBJ1-6; D ambiguous. CDR3 length equals 12 residues. Deletions cut 1 base from V and 10 bases from J, with 8 bases between. CDR1 and CDR2 (germline): DFQATT, SNEGSKA (reference sequence).

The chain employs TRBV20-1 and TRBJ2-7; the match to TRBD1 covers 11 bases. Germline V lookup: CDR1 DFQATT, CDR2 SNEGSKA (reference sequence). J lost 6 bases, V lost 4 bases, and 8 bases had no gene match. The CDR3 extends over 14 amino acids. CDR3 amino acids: CSANPGQGGVEQYF. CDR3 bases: TGCAGTGCTAACCCGGGACAGGGGGGCGTCGAGCAGTACTTC.

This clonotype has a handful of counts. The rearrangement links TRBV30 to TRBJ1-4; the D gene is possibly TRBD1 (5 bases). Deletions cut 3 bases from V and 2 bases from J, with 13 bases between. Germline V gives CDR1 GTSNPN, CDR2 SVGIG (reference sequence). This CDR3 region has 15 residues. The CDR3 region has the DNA TGTGCCTGGAGCCGCCTTGGGGGTACTAATGAAAAACTGTTTTTT. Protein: CAWSRLGGTNEKLFF. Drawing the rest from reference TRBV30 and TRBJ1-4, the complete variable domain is SQTIHQWPATLVQPVGSPLSLECTVEGTSNPNLYWYRQAAGRGLQLLFYSVGIGQISSEVPQNLSASRPQDRQFILSSKKLLLSDSGFYLCAWSRLGGTNEKLFFGSGTQLSVL.

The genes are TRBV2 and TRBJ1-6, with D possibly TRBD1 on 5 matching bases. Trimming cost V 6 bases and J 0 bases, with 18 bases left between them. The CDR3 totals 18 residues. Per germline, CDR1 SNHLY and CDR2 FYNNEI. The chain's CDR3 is CASSLPQAGRSYNSPLHF. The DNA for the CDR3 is TGTGCCAGCAGCCTCCCACAGGCCGGTCGCTCCTATAATTCACCCCTCCACTTT.

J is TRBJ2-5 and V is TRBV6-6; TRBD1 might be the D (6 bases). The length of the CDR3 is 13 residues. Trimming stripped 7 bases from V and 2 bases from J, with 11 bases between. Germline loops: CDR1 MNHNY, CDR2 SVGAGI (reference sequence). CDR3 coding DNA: TGTGCCAGCACCCACAGGGATCAAGAGACCCAGTACTTC. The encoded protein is CASTHRDQETQYF.

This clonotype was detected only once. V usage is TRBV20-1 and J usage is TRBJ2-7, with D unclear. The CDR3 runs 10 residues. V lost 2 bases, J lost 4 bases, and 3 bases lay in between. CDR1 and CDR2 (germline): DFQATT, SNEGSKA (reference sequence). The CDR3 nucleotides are TGCAGTGCTAGACTTTACGAGCAGTACTTC. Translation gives CSARLYEQYF.

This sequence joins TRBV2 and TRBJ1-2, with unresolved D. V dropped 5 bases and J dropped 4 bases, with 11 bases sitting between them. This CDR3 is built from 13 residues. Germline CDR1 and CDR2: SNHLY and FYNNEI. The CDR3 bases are TGTGCCAGCAGTCTTTCGGCCTTCTATGGCTACACCTTC. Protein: CASSLSAFYGYTF.